The 20 T cell receptor beta chains in this list originate from one sample, sequenced in a study of blood T cells in healthy people across ages. Primed by a sample-barcoded 5' primer and a J-beta primer mix, a second PCR proceeded for roughly 7 to 11 cycles. TCRdb fed the 5' RACE reads into MiXCR, producing one record per CDR3 protein. The table has 780,000 or so distinct CDR3 sequences, roughly 50% seen once. The sample comprised blood. These receptor sequences come from a man at least 80 years old in good health.

This clonotype was observed a few times. This chain connects TRBV14 to TRBJ1-2; D gene ambiguous. This CDR3 spans 13 amino acids. Trimming shortened V by 2 bases and J by 8 bases, and 12 bases separated the two germline ends. Germline V gene lookup returns CDR1 SGHDN and CDR2 FVKESK. As DNA, the CDR3 is TGTGCCAGCAGCCAATTAATTTATTTCGGCTACACCTTC. Amino acids: CASSQLIYFGYTF.

V and J are TRBV25-1 and TRBJ2-3; D gene unclear. V shed 0 bases and J shed 14 bases, with 21 bases lying between them. Per the germline V gene, CDR1 is MGHDK and CDR2 is SYGVNS. CDR3 length: 15 residues. The CDR3 is CASSEYSDPPRYAYF. The CDR3 DNA follows: TGTGCCAGCAGTGAATATTCGGACCCCCCCAGATACGCGTATTTT.

This clonotype appeared a few times. The J gene is TRBJ2-1, the V gene TRBV12-3 or TRBV12-4; D gene unclear. V dropped 0 bases and J dropped 6 bases, with 12 bases sitting between them. The CDR3 loop spans 15 amino acids. This CDR3 is CASSLALNGPNEQFF. DNA of the CDR3: TGTGCCAGCAGTTTAGCGCTCAACGGCCCCAATGAGCAGTTCTTC.

The rearrangement joins TRBV7-9 to TRBJ2-5; no reliable D call. Germline values: CDR1 SEHNR, CDR2 FQNEAQ (reference sequence). This CDR3 region has 13 residues. V was trimmed by 6 bases and J by 3 bases, leaving 11 bases between them. CDR3 protein: CASRSAWKETQYF. Written as DNA, the CDR3 is TGTGCCAGCAGAAGTGCGTGGAAAGAGACCCAGTACTTC. The entire variable domain, with the rest obtained from reference TRBV7-9 and TRBJ2-5, is as follows: DTGVSQNPRHKITKRGQNVTFRCDPISEHNRLYWYRQTLGQGPEFLTYFQNEAQLEKSRLLSDRFSAERPKGSFSTLEIQRTEQGDSAMYLCASRSAWKETQYFGPGTRLLVL.

The sample holds one count of this clonotype. Here the CDR3 DNA reads TGTGCCAGCACCCTGGCGGGAGGGCTTGATGAGCAGTTCTTC. This sequence encodes CASTLAGGLDEQFF. This chain links TRBV25-1 with TRBJ2-1; 9 nucleotides line up with TRBD2. The CDR3 totals 14 residues. Germline V gene sequence: CDR1 MGHDK, CDR2 SYGVNS. Trimming at V came to 7 bases and at J to 8 bases, leaving 9 bases not matched to a gene.

V is TRBV27 and J is TRBJ2-1; a possible D gene is TRBD1 (6 bases). Germline CDR1 reads MNHEY; CDR2 reads SMNVEV (reference sequence). The CDR3 extends over 13 amino acids. V lost 2 bases to trimming and J lost 10 bases, with 12 bases between them. The CDR3 is CASSLTRTAEQFF. In DNA, the CDR3 is TGTGCCAGCAGTTTAACCAGGACAGCCGAGCAGTTCTTC.

This sequence joins TRBV4-1 and TRBJ1-6; D uncertain. This CDR3 is 12 amino acids long. The V gene lost 4 bases and the J gene lost 15 bases, with 13 bases spanning the gap. CDR1 is MGHRA, CDR2 YSYEKL, per germline. In nucleotides, the CDR3 is TGCGCCAGCAGCCTTCCCGGGAGTCTCCTCCACTTT. Its protein product is CASSLPGSLLHF.

V is TRBV3-1 and J is TRBJ2-4; no clear D. Judging by the DNA end, TRBJ2-7 fits better; the J call may be wrong. This CDR3 has 13 amino acids. Germline V lookup: CDR1 LGHDT, CDR2 YNNKEL (reference sequence). CDR3 sequence: CASSQERRDEQYF. The CDR3 coding sequence is TGTGCCAGCAGCCAAGAGAGGCGTGACGAGCAGTACTTC.

V and J are TRBV12-3 or TRBV12-4 and TRBJ1-6; D gene ambiguous. The CDR3 contains 13 residues. Trimming cost V 5 bases and J 9 bases, with 11 bases left between them. Here the CDR3 DNA reads TGTGCCAGCAGTCTCGGACGAGGTTCACCCCTCCACTTT. Amino acid sequence: CASSLGRGSPLHF.

The J gene is TRBJ2-5, the V gene TRBV9; D may be TRBD1 (5 bases). In germline, CDR1 is SGDLS, CDR2 YYNGEE. The CDR3 runs 16 residues. Deletions cut 0 bases from V and 5 bases from J, with 17 bases between. The chain's CDR3 is CASSVGGAGLGETQYF. The CDR3 bases are TGTGCCAGCAGCGTAGGTGGGGCAGGGCTGGGGGAGACCCAGTACTTC.

This chain links TRBV12-3 or TRBV12-4 with TRBJ2-5; a weak D match, TRBD1 (5 bases). Trimming left V 7 bases short and J 11 bases short, with 23 bases between. CDR3 length: 14 residues. CDR3 protein: CASTLYGGANGQYF. The CDR3 DNA reads TGTGCCAGCACCCTATATGGTGGGGCGAATGGGCAGTACTTC.

The V and J genes are TRBV29-1 and TRBJ2-1; 8 bases match TRBD1. The J call could be wrong; TRBJ2-7 is a better fit for the DNA end. The germline CDR1 and CDR2 sequences are SQVTM and ANQGSEA. This CDR3 comprises 13 residues. The CDR3 region has the DNA TGCGGCTACTCAGGGGGCGGAACCTACGAGCAGTACTTC. Encoded protein: CGYSGGGTYEQYF.

The chain recombines TRBV18 with TRBJ2-3; D is undetermined. CDR1 is KGHSH and CDR2 is LQKENI in the germline V gene. CDR3 length equals 12 residues. V lost 8 bases to trimming and J lost 6 bases, with 12 bases between them. The CDR3 spells CASALDGDTQYF. In DNA form, the CDR3 reads TGTGCCAGCGCACTCGACGGGGATACGCAGTATTTT.

V and J are TRBV7-9 and TRBJ1-2; D gene unclear. This CDR3 has 15 residues. With 5 bases removed from V and 3 bases from J, the gap between germline ends came to 16 bases. The germline gives CDR1 SEHNR, CDR2 FQNEAQ (reference sequence). The CDR3, as DNA: TGTGCCAGCAGCGTTGCAGCGACAATGGACTATGGCTACACCTTC. Its translation: CASSVAATMDYGYTF.

This clonotype was seen a few times. The rearrangement joins TRBV7-2 to TRBJ2-7; D perhaps matches TRBD2 (6 bases). Trimming removed 5 bases from V and 7 bases from J, with 24 bases in between. The germline CDR1 and CDR2 sequences are SGHTA and FQGNSA. The length of the CDR3 is 16 residues. CDR3 region: CASSVDGGTASGEQYF. Written as DNA, the CDR3 is TGTGCCAGCAGCGTAGATGGCGGGACTGCCTCAGGGGAGCAGTACTTC.

This clonotype showed up just a few times. The gene calls are TRBV27 and TRBJ1-2; 9 nucleotides align to TRBD1. This CDR3 has 15 amino acids. J lost 7 bases, V lost 4 bases, and 10 bases had no gene match. Per the germline V gene, CDR1 is MNHEY and CDR2 is SMNVEV (reference sequence). As DNA, the CDR3 is TGTGCCAGCAGTTCTCTTCCGGGACAGGGTGGTGGCTACACCTTC. It encodes CASSSLPGQGGGYTF.

This clonotype appeared a few times. The V call is TRBV12-3 or TRBV12-4, the J call TRBJ1-2; 9 bases match TRBD1. The CDR3 extends over 15 amino acids. V trimming: 1 base; J trimming: 4 bases; junction bases outside the gene matches: 4. The CDR3 spells CASSLGGDRVYGYTF. The CDR3 nucleotides are TGTGCCAGCAGTTTAGGAGGGGACAGGGTCTATGGCTACACCTTC.

The chain is built from TRBV12-3 or TRBV12-4 and TRBJ1-2; 8 bases map to TRBD1. CDR3 length: 14 amino acids. V shed 7 bases and J 4 bases; nucleotides not matched to a gene: 8. CDR3 coding DNA: TGTGCCAGCAATACAGGGGGAAAGGTCTATGGCTACACCTTC. Its protein product is CASNTGGKVYGYTF.

The chain joins TRBV12-3 or TRBV12-4 to TRBJ1-1; D ambiguous. Trimming took 6 bases from V and 6 from J, leaving 11 bases between them. This CDR3 spans 12 amino acids. CDR3 sequence (DNA): TGTGCCAGCAGGGCGGTGGGAGCTGAAGCTTTCTTT. It translates to CASRAVGAEAFF.

This chain links TRBV24-1 with TRBJ2-5; 7 nucleotides agree with TRBD2. Per germline, CDR1 KGHDR and CDR2 SFDVKD. V gave up 3 bases and J gave up 5 bases; unmatched junction bases: 8. The CDR3 is 15 residues long. In DNA form, the CDR3 reads TGTGCCACCAGTGATACGCGGGAGTTCGTTGAGACCCAGTACTTC. Translating gives CATSDTREFVETQYF.